This T cell receptor beta chain appears in the sequencing data of a study of tumor-infiltrating lymphocytes in primary liver carcinoma. Across the study: Each of the growths was stage T1-T3 N0M0, extending about 4.2 to 11 cm across.

Unsorted whole blood supplied the RNA, and germline DNA was extracted too. For this clonotype: Its target is unknown.

V was cut by 10 bases and J by 14 bases, with 14 bases left in between. The CDR3 runs to 9 residues. Germline V gene sequence: CDR1 MNHEY, CDR2 SVGAGI. Points from the study as a whole: Tumor samples exhibited a significantly greater top-250-clone fraction than blood samples (p = 0.039). Tumor-adjacent and tumor-blood pairs showed less overlap than tumor region pairs.

Making TCR beta cDNA involved around 500 ng total RNA and a constant-region primer. TCR beta libraries came from three nested multiplex PCR rounds using slightly modified ARM-PCR. Primers for the first two PCR rounds were TRBV1-TRBV30 forward primers and a C-beta reverse primer (around 10 cycles per round). MiXCR, run by TCRdb on the multiplex PCR reads, gives a single entry per CDR3 protein. The data show about 300,000 distinct CDR3 sequences, 65% seen once. This clonotype was sampled from a man in his forties with primary liver carcinoma and hepatitis B virus infection. The sample consisted of peripheral blood. The chain has TRBV6-5 and TRBJ1-1; D is uncertain. The DNA of the CDR3 is TGTGCCAACACCGACCTAGCATTCTTT. Its translation is CANTDLAFF.